This entry features one T cell receptor beta chain sequence. This record comes from a study of shared clonotypes between healthy human individuals. For the study at large: Three plates were used per donor for CD4 naive, three for CD4 memory, two for CD8 naive and one for CD8 memory.

TCRdb's copy holds only in-frame clones and misses some; the assay was immunoSEQ multiplex PCR. The sample contains fewer than 850,000 clones, about 96% of which appear only once. CD8 cells regarded as naive lacked CD45RO, were positively chosen for CCR7, and omitted terminally differentiated effector memory CD45RA+ cells. The TCR sequence derives from a man between 25 and 39 years old in good health. Source material: naive CD8+ T cells sorted from blood.

The CDR3 DNA is TGTGCCTACCTCAAGGACGGCAACACTGAAGCTTTCTTT. Encoded protein: CAYLKDGNTEAFF. The V call is TRBV5-4, the J call TRBJ1-1; no reliable D call. Trimming removed 10 bases from V and 2 bases from J, with 15 bases in between. Germline CDR1 SGHNT, CDR2 YYREEE (reference sequence). The CDR3 spans 13 residues.